This TCR beta chain was captured by sequencing in a study of patients and donors after allogeneic stem cell transplantation. MiXCR was run by TCRdb on the RT-PCR reads, yielding one entry per CDR3 protein. The sample contains 12,000 or so distinct CDR3 sequences, under 30% of which appear only once. There are 15 residues in the CDR3. After removal of 2 bases from V and 2 bases from J, the junction contained 0 bases not matched to a gene. Germline V CDR1 and CDR2: MNHEY, SVGAGI. Sample: blood, either unsorted or a sorted T cell fraction (not recorded which). This sequence joins TRBV6-5 and TRBJ2-7, with 13 nucleotides matching TRBD2. The receptor's source is a human donor who was either an allogeneic HSCT recipient or a stem cell or donor lymphocyte infusion donor (not recorded which). It is not recorded whose cells these are; they may come from a transplant donor. The CDR3 protein is CASSYGTSGTYEQYF. CDR3 coding DNA: TGTGCCAGCAGTTACGGGACTAGCGGGACCTACGAGCAGTACTTC.